Detailed here is one T cell receptor delta chain. Its antigen is undetermined. V shed 1 base and J 0 bases; nucleotides not matched to a gene: 13. CDR1 TSWWSYY and CDR2 QGS come from the germline V gene. The CDR3 spans 20 residues. RNA was extracted from the cells and then reverse transcribed. The CDR3 regions were amplified by multiplex PCR from V-gene primers to a constant-region primer. TCRdb re-called the multiplex PCR reads using CATT. Of just under 55,000 delta-chain clones detected, around a sixth appear once; the ten largest clones hold around 0.5%. The entry originates in a study of Vδ1+ human thymocytes. Broader study findings: Thymic TRG and TRD repertoires appeared highly polyclonal, with Gaussian CDR3 length distributions.

The TCR was taken from a boy in the first two years of life who had congenital heart surgery. The gene calls are TRDV1 and TRDJ1, with TRDD3 matching over 11 bases. Sample: Vdelta1+ gamma-delta thymocytes from the thymus. The subset: FACS-sorted CD3+ TCRalphabeta- TCRVdelta1+ TCRVdelta2- thymocytes. CDR3 DNA sequence: TGTGCTCTTGGGGAACGGCTGGGGGATACACAGATCCGGTACACCGATAAACTCATCTTT. As protein: CALGERLGDTQIRYTDKLIF.